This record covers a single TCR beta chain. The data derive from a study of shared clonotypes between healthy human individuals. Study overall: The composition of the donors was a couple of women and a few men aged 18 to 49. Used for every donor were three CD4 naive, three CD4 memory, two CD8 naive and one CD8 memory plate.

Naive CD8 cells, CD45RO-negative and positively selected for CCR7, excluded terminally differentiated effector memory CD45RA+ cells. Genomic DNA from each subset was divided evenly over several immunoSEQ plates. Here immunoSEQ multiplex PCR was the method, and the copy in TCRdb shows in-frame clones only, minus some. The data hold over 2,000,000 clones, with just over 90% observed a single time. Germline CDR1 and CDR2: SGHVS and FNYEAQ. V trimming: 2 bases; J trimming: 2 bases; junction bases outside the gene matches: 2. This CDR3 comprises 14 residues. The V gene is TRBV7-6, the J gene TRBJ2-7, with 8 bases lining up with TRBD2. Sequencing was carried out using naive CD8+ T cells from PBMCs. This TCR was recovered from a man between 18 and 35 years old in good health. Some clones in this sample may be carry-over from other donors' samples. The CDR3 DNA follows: TGTGCCAGCAGCTTAAAGACTAGCGCCTACGAGCAGTACTTC. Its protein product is CASSLKTSAYEQYF.